Presented here are 17 T cell receptor beta chains from one specimen sequenced in a study of T cells after yellow fever vaccination. TCRdb analysed the 5' RACE reads with MiXCR anew, one entry per CDR3 protein. The sample holds around 590,000 distinct CDR3 sequences; roughly an eighth are singletons and the top ten take under 15%. The sample was PBMCs, taken on the day of the yellow fever booster vaccination. All receptors come from a man aged 25-45 years who received the YFV17D yellow fever vaccine.

This clonotype was found a few times. The rearrangement uses TRBV18 and TRBJ1-1; D is unresolved. Trimming removed 1 base from V and 5 bases from J, with 8 bases in between. CDR1 KGHSH and CDR2 LQKENI come from the germline V gene. The CDR3 extends over 13 amino acids. CDR3 bases: TGTGCCAGCTCACCACGAACGGGGACTGAAGCTTTCTTT. Encoded protein: CASSPRTGTEAFF. Using reference TRBV18 and TRBJ1-1 for the parts outside the CDR3, the full variable domain is NAGVMQNPRHLVRRRGQEARLRCSPMKGHSHVYWYRQLPEEGLKFMVYLQKENIIDESGMPKERFSAEFPKEGPSILRIQQVVRGDSAAYFCASSPRTGTEAFFGQGTRLTVV.

Only a few counts were recorded for this clonotype. This rearrangement joins TRBV9 to TRBJ2-7, with TRBD2 matching 9 bases. The junction had 1 base not matched to a gene; V was cut back by 0 bases and J by 0 bases. Looked up from germline, CDR1 is SGDLS and CDR2 is YYNGEE. CDR3 size: 15 residues. The DNA of the CDR3 is TGTGCCAGCAGCGTAGGACTAGCGGACTCCTACGAGCAGTACTTC. This sequence encodes CASSVGLADSYEQYF.

The sample holds a few counts of this clonotype. This chain uses TRBV7-2 with TRBJ1-5, with D possibly TRBD1 on 6 matching bases. The CDR3 consists of 15 residues. Germline CDR1 reads SGHTA; CDR2 reads FQGNSA. Trimming shortened V by 2 bases and J by 7 bases, and 15 bases separated the two germline ends. For the CDR3, the DNA is TGTGCCAGCAGCTTAAGTAGTAGGGGGATCCAGCCCCAGCATTTT. It encodes CASSLSSRGIQPQHF.

This sequence joins TRBV9 and TRBJ2-7, with 8 bases aligning to TRBD1. V trimming: 4 bases; J trimming: 3 bases; junction bases outside the gene matches: 9. Germline values: CDR1 SGDLS, CDR2 YYNGEE. This CDR3 is built from 15 residues. As DNA, the CDR3 is TGTGCCAGCAGCCCTGGGACAGGCCCGGTCTACGAGCAGTACTTC. It translates to CASSPGTGPVYEQYF. The full variable domain, its missing parts supplied by reference TRBV9 and TRBJ2-7, is DSGVTQTPKHLITATGQRVTLRCSPRSGDLSVYWYQQSLDQGLQFLIQYYNGEERAKGNILERFSAQQFPDLHSELNLSSLELGDSALYFCASSPGTGPVYEQYFGPGTRLTVT.

This sequence joins TRBV5-6 and TRBJ2-4, with D perhaps matching TRBD2 (5 bases). With 5 bases removed from V and 3 bases from J, the gap between germline ends came to 9 bases. Germline CDR1 SGHDT, CDR2 YYEEEE. This CDR3 comprises 13 residues. CDR3 loop: CASSPRDKNIQYF. The CDR3 DNA reads TGTGCCAGCAGTCCTCGGGACAAAAACATTCAGTACTTC.

V usage is TRBV5-1 and J usage is TRBJ2-1; 16 bases match TRBD2. The CDR3 has 18 amino acids. After removal of 1 base from V and 5 bases from J, the junction contained 6 bases not matched to a gene. Germline V CDR1 and CDR2: SGHRS, YFSETQ. In DNA form, the CDR3 reads TGCGCCAGCAGCTTGCGCCCCGGGACTAGCGGGAGGGACAATGAGCAGTTCTTC. Translation gives CASSLRPGTSGRDNEQFF.

This clonotype showed up just a few times. This chain links TRBV6-1 with TRBJ2-5; TRBD2 agrees at 7 bases. The CDR3 length is 13 residues. V lost 7 bases to trimming and J lost 4 bases; unmatched junction nucleotides: 6. Germline V gene sequence: CDR1 MNHNS, CDR2 SASEGT. The CDR3 here is CASTPAGRETQYF. CDR3 in DNA: TGTGCCAGCACCCCAGCGGGAAGAGAGACCCAGTACTTC.

This chain joins TRBV6-1 and TRBJ1-1; D is undetermined. Trimming took 4 bases from V and 1 from J, leaving 10 bases between them. Germline CDR1 is MNHNS and CDR2 is SASEGT. This CDR3 region has 14 residues. CDR3 nucleotides: TGTGCCAGCAGTGTTTCATCGGCGAACACTGAAGCTTTCTTT. As protein: CASSVSSANTEAFF.

There are many counts of this clonotype. The chain uses TRBV20-1 and TRBJ2-7; either TRBD1 or TRBD2 may fit D (5 bases each). Germline-derived CDR1 and CDR2 are DFQATT and SNEGSKA (reference sequence). CDR3 length: 16 residues. Trimming took 2 bases from V and 3 from J, leaving 20 bases between them. The CDR3 loop reads CSARREPGGINYEQYF. The CDR3 bases are TGCAGTGCTAGAAGGGAGCCTGGGGGAATCAACTACGAGCAGTACTTC.

This clonotype was seen more than once but under ten times. This chain uses TRBV20-1 with TRBJ2-4; TRBD2 might be the D (5 bases). Germline V lookup: CDR1 DFQATT, CDR2 SNEGSKA (reference sequence). The germline V and J ends were trimmed by 7 bases and 6 bases, with 13 bases remaining between them. The CDR3 is made up of 12 amino acids. The CDR3 DNA reads as TGCAGTGGGTCCGGACTCGGAAACATTCAGTACTTC. Translated, it gives CSGSGLGNIQYF.

This clonotype was seen a handful of times. The J gene is TRBJ2-7, the V gene TRBV9; D is ambiguous. CDR1 and CDR2 (germline): SGDLS, YYNGEE. V was trimmed by 0 bases and J by 0 bases, leaving 10 bases between them. The CDR3 loop spans 15 amino acids. This chain's CDR3 is CASSVGGTYSYEQYF. The CDR3 DNA follows: TGTGCCAGCAGCGTAGGGGGTACCTACTCCTACGAGCAGTACTTC.

The V gene is TRBV3-1, the J gene TRBJ2-2; possible D gene TRBD2, 5 bases. From germline, CDR1 is LGHDT and CDR2 YNNKEL (reference sequence). This CDR3 is built from 15 residues. Trimming stripped 4 bases from V and 1 base from J, with 10 bases between. The CDR3 region is CASSLSGLNTGELFF. Here the CDR3 DNA reads TGTGCCAGCAGCCTAAGCGGCCTGAACACCGGGGAGCTGTTTTTT.

The V gene is TRBV12-3 or TRBV12-4, the J gene TRBJ1-4, with a tentative D call TRBD1 (6 bases). The V end was cut by 3 bases, the J end by 5 bases, with 10 bases between. This CDR3 region has 14 residues. The CDR3 protein is CASSLRGRNEKLFF. CDR3 coding DNA: TGTGCCAGCAGTTTGCGGGGGCGGAATGAAAAACTGTTTTTT.

This sequence joins TRBV27 and TRBJ2-3; D gene unclear. The germline V gene has CDR1 MNHEY and CDR2 SMNVEV (reference sequence). V was cut by 5 bases and J by 0 bases, with 9 bases left in between. This CDR3 has 14 residues. The CDR3 loop is CASSPTPSTDTQYF. CDR3 in DNA: TGTGCCAGCAGTCCCACCCCAAGCACAGATACGCAGTATTTT.

The rearrangement links TRBV7-2 to TRBJ2-7; D is unclear. The CDR3 totals 12 residues. The V gene's germline CDR1 is SGHTA and CDR2 FQGNSA. Trimming removed 4 bases from V and 7 bases from J, with 11 bases in between. CDR3 sequence (DNA): TGTGCCAGCAGCTATGCTGGCTGGGAGCAGTACTTC. Translating it yields CASSYAGWEQYF.

This clonotype was counted a few times. J is TRBJ2-3 and V is TRBV6-2 or TRBV6-3; TRBD2 agrees at 10 bases. There are 17 residues in the CDR3. V lost 5 bases to trimming and J lost 4 bases; unmatched junction nucleotides: 12. Germline CDR1 MNHEY, CDR2 SVGEGT. CDR3 DNA sequence: TGTGCCAGCAGTCGACGCTGGACTAGCGGACTCTCAGATACGCAGTATTTT. This translates into CASSRRWTSGLSDTQYF.

This rearrangement joins TRBV5-4 to TRBJ2-6, with D possibly being TRBD1 (6 bases). V shed 0 bases and J shed 2 bases, with 6 bases lying between them. The germline V gene has CDR1 SGHNT and CDR2 YYREEE (reference sequence). This CDR3 is built from 15 residues. CDR3 loop: CASSLGGPGANVLTF. As DNA, the CDR3 is TGTGCCAGCAGCTTGGGGGGGCCTGGGGCCAACGTCCTGACTTTC.